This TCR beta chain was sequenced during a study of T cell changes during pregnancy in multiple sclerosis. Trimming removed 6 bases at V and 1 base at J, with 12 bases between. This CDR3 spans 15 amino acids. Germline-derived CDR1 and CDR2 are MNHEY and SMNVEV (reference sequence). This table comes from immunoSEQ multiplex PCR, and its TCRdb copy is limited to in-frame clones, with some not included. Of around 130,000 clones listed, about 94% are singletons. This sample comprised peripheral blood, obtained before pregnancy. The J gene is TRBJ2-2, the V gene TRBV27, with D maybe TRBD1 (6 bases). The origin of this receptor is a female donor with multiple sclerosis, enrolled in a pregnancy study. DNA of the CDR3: TGTGCCAGCAGGAGAGGGGGTGGGAACACCGGGGAGCTGTTTTTT. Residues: CASRRGGGNTGELFF.